Sequencing of this TCR beta chain was carried out in a study of blood T cell repertoires in COVID-19 (dated by TCRdb to the early 2020s). Background for the entire study: Samples covering the acute and convalescent phases of COVID-19 were provided by collaborators in the United States, Italy and Spain. The dataset comprised deeply sampled blood TCRbeta repertoires from subjects exposed to, actively infected with, or recovered from COVID-19. The repertoires were made available in a free public database intended to serve as a resource for research on the immune response to SARS-CoV-2. Sample metadata almost always included a de-identified subject ID, COVID-19 status, age in years and sex. The samples were drawn from the first 160 participants of the ongoing ImmuneRACE study and from more than 1,000 subjects provided by 6 global collaborators. Where available, HLA class I and class II types were taken from metadata supplied by the sample provider and were not determined by assay-based typing. The material from the prospective study consisted of cDNA or gDNA derived from T cells, B-cell-depleted T cells, or PBMCs. Beyond this particular receptor, the publication reports: The quantity of clinical and demographic metadata differed by source and by participant and was supplied without curation.

For this clone: It has no known antigen specificity. No much larger clone is present one base from it, and per-base qualities are unavailable.

In Seattle, one collaborating source enrolled patients while the infection was active and tracked those patients longitudinally over the course of disease. Collaborating institutions collected whole blood in K2EDTA tubes following their own protocols. For TCRbeta analysis, collaborator samples were shipped as frozen whole blood, as isolated PBMCs, or as DNA extracted from either sample type. TCRbeta CDR3 regions were amplified from genomic DNA using the immunoSEQ Assay, a bias-controlled multiplex PCR. The paper's processing steps were these. The number of nucleated cells in each sample was estimated by amplification of reference gene primers within the assay. Sequence reads were collapsed and filtered to measure the absolute abundance of every unique TCRbeta CDR3 rearrangement. For each sample, productive Simpson clonality was calculated by taking the square root of Simpson's diversity index across productive rearrangements. This immuneACCESS table, as held by TCRdb, lists in-frame sequences with V and J called but not all clones. Of the missing ones, under half trace to an unresolved V gene in checked studies; the others have no known cause. V and J calls and clone size are given by that table; D and trimming were obtained from the DNA. The sample data list 210,000 or so clones, and about 84% of these were observed just once. The ten largest make up 7.8% of the sample.

There are 11 amino acids in the CDR3, from cysteine to phenylalanine inclusive. The read is trimmed to its CDR3 DNA, 33 bases read in frame from base 1. The germline V gene supplies CDR1 MNHEY and CDR2 SVGAGI. V ends up 5 bases short and J 8 bases short, with an unmatched junction base count of 1. This sequence was found in an elderly woman with COVID-19, enrolled during active disease. The V and J segments used are TRBV6-5 and TRBJ2-3, with 7 central nucleotides matching TRBD1. The sample was peripheral blood. The base sequence is TGTGCCAGCAGTCGGGACAGTACGCAGTATTTT. Its protein product is CASSRDSTQYF.